The rows below give T cell receptor beta chains drawn from one sample of a study of T cell responses to AZD1222 COVID-19 vaccine. The method was immunoSEQ multiplex PCR; TCRdb's version includes in-frame clones alone and lacks a portion of them. This table has 80,000 to 95,000 clones, 70% to 80% appearing once. The specimen comprised peripheral blood, sampled on day 0 of AZD1222 vaccination. All receptors come from an adult in good health. Each CDR3 is given with its conserved first and last residue. Not all rows give a size; the values are once, few, many and, for expanded clones, a class.

j_gene	abundance	v_gene	CDR3aa
TRBJ1-4	NA	TRBV10-3	CAISTGDNEKLFF
TRBJ1-5	NA	TRBV12-3/TRBV12-4	CASTLGGTTQHF
TRBJ1-5	many	TRBV12-5	CASGFTGTGLQPQHF
TRBJ1-3	NA	TRBV9	CASSPRGRGTGNTIYF
TRBJ2-1	NA	TRBV10-1	CASGRYNEQFF
TRBJ2-1	NA	TRBV2	CASRRETGGGEQFF
TRBJ1-3	NA	TRBV10-1	CAIELSGPSGGHSGNTIYF
TRBJ2-3	NA	TRBV7-9	CASSATLAGAGTDTQYF
TRBJ1-5	NA	TRBV15	CATSPRGTGNQPQHF
TRBJ2-2	NA	TRBV4-3	CASSQALGAGTGELFF
TRBJ1-1	NA	TRBV4-2	CASSRGVPGQGAGTEAFF
TRBJ1-1	NA	TRBV12-5	CASGPGILNTEAFF
TRBJ1-6	once	TRBV6-5	CASSLQGPDSPLHF
TRBJ2-5	NA	TRBV27	CASSSAGPLRETQYF
TRBJ1-1	NA	TRBV2	CASDIGVNTEAFF
TRBJ2-5	NA	TRBV7-2	CASSLWAGEGETQYF
TRBJ2-3	NA	TRBV27	CASSFLDPTGTDTQYF
TRBJ1-1	NA	TRBV5-8	CASTQGGGPEAFF
TRBJ2-1	NA	TRBV5-1	CASSWGLADYNEQFF
TRBJ2-3	NA	TRBV19	CASSFGRTDTQYF
TRBJ2-5	once	TRBV4-3	CASSQDAVSRGKETQYF
TRBJ2-1	NA	TRBV12-5	CASALGLAEYNEQFF
TRBJ2-6	few	TRBV14	CASSHSGANVLTF
TRBJ1-4	NA	TRBV28	CASSPDTIEKLFF
TRBJ1-3	few	TRBV7-8	CASSYQGANSGNTIYF
TRBJ2-1	NA	TRBV5-1	CASSQQGAYEQFF
TRBJ2-5	NA	TRBV20-1	CSAETEETQYF
TRBJ2-2	NA	TRBV7-6	CASSLVPFGLGTGELFF
TRBJ1-4	few	TRBV2	CASTVEQGYEKLFF